Each of the 2 T cell receptor beta chains below was sequenced from the same sample in a study of cytomegalovirus exposure and HLA in healthy donors. TCRdb's table, derived via immunoSEQ multiplex PCR, lists solely in-frame clones and lacks some. The sample contains over 250,000 clones, 86% of which appear only once. The sequenced sample consisted of PBMCs. These receptors were collected from a woman aged 18 to 35 in good health and CMV-seronegative.

This rearrangement joins TRBV5-1 to TRBJ2-2; the D gene is possibly TRBD1 (6 bases). The CDR3 spans 14 residues. V was pared by 1 base and J by 5 bases, with 9 bases between. CDR1 is SGHRS, CDR2 YFSETQ, per germline. CDR3 sequence: CASSLKGETGELFF. Here the CDR3 DNA reads TGCGCCAGCAGCTTGAAGGGGGAAACCGGGGAGCTGTTTTTT.

V gene TRBV5-6 combines with J gene TRBJ2-5; a weak D match, TRBD1 (5 bases). CDR3 length: 16 residues. Germline values: CDR1 SGHDT, CDR2 YYEEEE. V lost 1 base and J lost 1, with 14 bases in between. The CDR3 sequence: CASSLIWVTGQETQYF. The CDR3 DNA is TGTGCCAGCAGCTTGATCTGGGTAACAGGCCAAGAGACCCAGTACTTC.